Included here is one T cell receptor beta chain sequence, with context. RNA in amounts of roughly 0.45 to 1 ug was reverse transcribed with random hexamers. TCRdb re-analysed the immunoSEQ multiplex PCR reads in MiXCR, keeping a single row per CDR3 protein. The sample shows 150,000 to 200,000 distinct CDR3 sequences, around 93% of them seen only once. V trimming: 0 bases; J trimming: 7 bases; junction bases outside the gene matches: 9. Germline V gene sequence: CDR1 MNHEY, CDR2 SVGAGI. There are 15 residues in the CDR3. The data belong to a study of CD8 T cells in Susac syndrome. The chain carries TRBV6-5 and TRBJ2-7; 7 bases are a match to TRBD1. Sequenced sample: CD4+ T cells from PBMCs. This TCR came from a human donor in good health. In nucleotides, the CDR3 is TGTGCCAGCAGTTACTCGATAACAGGGGTAGGGGAGCAGTACTTC. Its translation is CASSYSITGVGEQYF.